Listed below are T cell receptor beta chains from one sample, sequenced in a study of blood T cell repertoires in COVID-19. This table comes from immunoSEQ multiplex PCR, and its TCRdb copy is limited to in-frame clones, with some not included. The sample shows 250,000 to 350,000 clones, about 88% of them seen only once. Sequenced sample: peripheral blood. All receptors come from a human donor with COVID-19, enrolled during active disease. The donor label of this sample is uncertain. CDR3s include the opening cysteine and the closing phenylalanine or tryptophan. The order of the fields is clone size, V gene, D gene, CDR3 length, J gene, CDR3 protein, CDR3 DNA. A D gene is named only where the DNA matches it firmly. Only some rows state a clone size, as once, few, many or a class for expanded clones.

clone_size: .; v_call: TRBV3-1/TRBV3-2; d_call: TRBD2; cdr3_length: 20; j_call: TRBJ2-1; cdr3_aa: CASSQGAERETPTPGNEQFF; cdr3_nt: TGTGCCAGCAGCCAAGGAGCGGAGCGGGAGACCCCAACCCCGGGCAATGAGCAGTTCTTC
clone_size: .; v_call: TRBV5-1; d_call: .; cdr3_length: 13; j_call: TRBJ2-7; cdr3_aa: CASSFSESYEQYF; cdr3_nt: TGCGCCAGCAGCTTCAGCGAGTCCTACGAGCAGTACTTC
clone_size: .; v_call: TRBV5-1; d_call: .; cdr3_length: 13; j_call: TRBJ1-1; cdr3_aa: CASSLEPTLEAFF; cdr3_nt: TGCGCCAGCAGCTTGGAGCCCACTCTTGAAGCTTTCTTT
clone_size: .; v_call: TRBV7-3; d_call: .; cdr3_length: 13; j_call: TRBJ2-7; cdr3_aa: CASSWTSGEEQYF; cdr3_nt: TGTGCCAGCAGCTGGACTTCTGGGGAGGAGCAGTACTTC
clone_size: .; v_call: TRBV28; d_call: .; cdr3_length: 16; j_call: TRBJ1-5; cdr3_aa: CASSPGDMGATSPQHF; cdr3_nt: TGTGCCAGCAGTCCCGGGGACATGGGGGCCACGAGCCCCCAGCATTTT
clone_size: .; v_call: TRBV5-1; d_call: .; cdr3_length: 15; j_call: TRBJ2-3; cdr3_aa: CASSLDEASTDTQYF; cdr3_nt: TGCGCCAGCAGCTTGGACGAGGCTAGCACAGATACGCAGTATTTT
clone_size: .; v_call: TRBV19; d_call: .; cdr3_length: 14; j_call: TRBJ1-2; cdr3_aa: CASSISQPRDGYTF; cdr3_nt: TGTGCCAGTAGTATATCGCAGCCCCGGGATGGCTACACCTTC
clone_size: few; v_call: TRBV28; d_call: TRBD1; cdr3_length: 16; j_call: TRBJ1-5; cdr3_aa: CASSQGGRDSNQPQHF; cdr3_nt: TGTGCCAGCAGCCAGGGGGGCAGGGATAGCAATCAGCCCCAGCATTTT
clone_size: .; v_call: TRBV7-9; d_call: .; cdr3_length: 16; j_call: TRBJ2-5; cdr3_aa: CASSLAIPAGQETQYF; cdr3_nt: TGTGCCAGCAGCTTAGCGATTCCGGCGGGTCAAGAGACCCAGTACTTC
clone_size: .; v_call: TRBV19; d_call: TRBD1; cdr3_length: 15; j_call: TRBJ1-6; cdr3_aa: CASSSGTGRDSPLHF; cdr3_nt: TGTGCCAGTAGTAGCGGGACAGGGAGAGATTCACCCCTCCACTTT
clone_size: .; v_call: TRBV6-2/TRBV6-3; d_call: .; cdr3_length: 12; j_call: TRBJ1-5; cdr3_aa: CASSPRVSPQHF; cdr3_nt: TGTGCCAGCAGTCCCAGGGTTTCGCCCCAGCATTTT
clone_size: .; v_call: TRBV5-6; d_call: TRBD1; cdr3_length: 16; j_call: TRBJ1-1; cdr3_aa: CASSYPTGTVNTEAFF; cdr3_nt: TGTGCCAGCAGCTACCCTACCGGGACAGTGAACACTGAAGCTTTCTTT
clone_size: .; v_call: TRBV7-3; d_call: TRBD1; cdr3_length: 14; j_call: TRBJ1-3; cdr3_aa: CASSPTGDGNTIYF; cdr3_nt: TGTGCCAGCAGCCCGACAGGGGATGGAAACACCATATATTTT
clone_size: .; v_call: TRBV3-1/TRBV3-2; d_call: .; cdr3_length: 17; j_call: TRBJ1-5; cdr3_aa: CASSQGVAGDSNQPQHF; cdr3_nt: TGTGCCAGCAGCCAAGGGGTTGCAGGGGATAGCAATCAGCCCCAGCATTTT
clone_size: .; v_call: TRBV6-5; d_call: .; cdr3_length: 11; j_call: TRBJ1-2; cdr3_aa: CASSYEYGYTF; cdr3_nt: TGTGCCAGCAGTTACGAGTATGGCTACACCTTC
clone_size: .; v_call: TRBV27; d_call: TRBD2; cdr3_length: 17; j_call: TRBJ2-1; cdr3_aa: CASRPEGLAGAYNEQFF; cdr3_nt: TGTGCCAGCAGACCCGAAGGACTAGCGGGAGCCTACAATGAGCAGTTCTTC
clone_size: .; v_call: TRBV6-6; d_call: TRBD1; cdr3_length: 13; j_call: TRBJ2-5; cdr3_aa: CASSLGTEETQYF; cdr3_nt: TGTGCCAGCAGTCTGGGGACAGAAGAGACCCAGTACTTC
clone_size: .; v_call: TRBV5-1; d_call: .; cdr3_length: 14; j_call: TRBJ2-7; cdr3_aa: CASSLALISYEQYF; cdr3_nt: TGCGCCAGCAGCTTGGCCCTGATTAGCTACGAGCAGTACTTC
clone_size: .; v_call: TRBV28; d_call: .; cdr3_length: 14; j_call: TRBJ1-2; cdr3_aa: CASSSGHSNYGYTF; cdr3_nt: TGTGCCAGCAGTTCGGGACACTCGAACTATGGCTACACCTTC
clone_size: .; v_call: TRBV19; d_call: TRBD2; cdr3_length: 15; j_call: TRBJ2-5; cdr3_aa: CASSPPGTKGETQYF; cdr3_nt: TGTGCCAGTAGCCCCCCCGGGACTAAAGGAGAGACCCAGTACTTC
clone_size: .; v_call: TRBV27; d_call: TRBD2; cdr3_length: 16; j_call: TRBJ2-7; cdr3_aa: CARTLPPGTIDYEQYF; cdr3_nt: TGTGCCCGCACCCTCCCGCCCGGGACTATAGATTACGAGCAGTACTTC
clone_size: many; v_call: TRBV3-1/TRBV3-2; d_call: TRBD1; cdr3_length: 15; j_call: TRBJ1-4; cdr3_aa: CASKRSGTDNEKLFF; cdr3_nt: TGTGCCAGCAAGAGATCCGGGACAGATAATGAAAAACTGTTTTTT
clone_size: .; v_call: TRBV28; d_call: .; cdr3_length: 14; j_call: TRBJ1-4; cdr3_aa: CASRPQGGGERLFF; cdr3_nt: TGTGCCAGCCGCCCACAGGGTGGTGGGGAAAGACTGTTTTTT
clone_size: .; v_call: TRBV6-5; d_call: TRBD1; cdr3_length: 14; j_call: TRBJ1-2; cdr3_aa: CASSYSTGGNGYTF; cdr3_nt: TGTGCCAGCAGTTACTCGACAGGGGGGAATGGCTACACCTTC
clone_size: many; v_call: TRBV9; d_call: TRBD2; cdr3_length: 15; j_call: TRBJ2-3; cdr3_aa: CASSVGAGVTDTQYF; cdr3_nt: TGTGCCAGCAGCGTAGGGGCGGGGGTCACAGATACGCAGTATTTT
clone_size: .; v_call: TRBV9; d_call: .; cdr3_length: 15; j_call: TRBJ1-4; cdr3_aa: CASSVGGATAEKLFF; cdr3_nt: TGTGCCAGCAGCGTAGGGGGCGCAACAGCCGAAAAACTGTTTTTT
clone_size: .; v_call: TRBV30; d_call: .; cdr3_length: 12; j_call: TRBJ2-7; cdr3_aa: CACQTFSYEQYF; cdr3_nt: TGTGCCTGCCAGACTTTCTCCTACGAGCAGTACTTC
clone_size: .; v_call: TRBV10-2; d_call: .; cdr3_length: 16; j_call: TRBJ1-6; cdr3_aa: CASSEGGRLANSPLHF; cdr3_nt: TGCGCCAGCAGTGAAGGGGGTCGGTTGGCTAATTCACCCCTCCACTTT
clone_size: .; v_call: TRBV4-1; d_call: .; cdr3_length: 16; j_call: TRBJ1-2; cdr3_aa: CASSQPNQEGLYGYTF; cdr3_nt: TGCGCCAGCAGCCAACCAAACCAGGAGGGGTTGTATGGCTACACCTTC
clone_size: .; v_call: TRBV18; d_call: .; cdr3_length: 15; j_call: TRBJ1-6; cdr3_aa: CASSRMTGINSPLHF; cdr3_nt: TGTGCCAGCTCACGGATGACAGGCATTAATTCACCCCTCCACTTT